This is a list of T cell receptor beta chains from one sample in a study of control samples from healthy donors and cancer patients. Only in-frame clones appear in the TCRdb table, and some are missing; sequencing was by immunoSEQ multiplex PCR. The table lists fewer than 200,000 clones, 93% of them singletons. Sequenced sample: blood. Every receptor here comes from an older woman in good health. Both conserved end residues are part of each CDR3. D genes are given only for firm matches. Rows give clone size only sometimes, using once, few, many, or a class for an expanded clone.

clone size,D gene,V gene,J gene,CDR3 DNA,CDR3 protein
.,.,TRBV5-1,TRBJ1-4,TGCGCCAGCACCTCGGGGCTTACTAATGAAAAACTGTTTTTT,CASTSGLTNEKLFF
.,TRBD2,TRBV4-3,TRBJ2-7,TGCGCCAGCTCCTGGGGACGGGGGGGCTACGAGCAGTACTTC,CASSWGRGGYEQYF
.,.,TRBV10-3,TRBJ2-2,TGTGCCATCAGTGGGGACCCCGTTGGGGTGGACACCGGGGAGCTGTTTTTT,CAISGDPVGVDTGELFF
.,.,TRBV2,TRBJ1-5,TGTGCCAGCAGTGCGGATAATCAGCCCCAGCATTTT,CASSADNQPQHF
.,.,TRBV7-2,TRBJ2-3,TGTGCCAGCAGCGCCCGGGGACGGAGCACTGCAGATACGCAGTATTTT,CASSARGRSTADTQYF
once,.,TRBV27,TRBJ1-2,TGTGCCAGCAGTTTATCTACCAGCGTTGATGGCTACACCTTC,CASSLSTSVDGYTF
.,.,TRBV5-1,TRBJ2-5,TGCGCCAGCAGCTTGGGGTCGGTGGGTACGGGAGAGACCCAGTACTTC,CASSLGSVGTGETQYF
.,.,TRBV11-2,TRBJ1-2,TGTGCCAGCAGCTTAGAAGTCGGCTATGGCTACACCTTC,CASSLEVGYGYTF
.,.,TRBV27,TRBJ1-5,TGTGCCAGCAGGCCACTGGGCACGGGGGCGAGCAATCAGCCCCAGCATTTT,CASRPLGTGASNQPQHF
.,.,TRBV7-9,TRBJ1-1,TGTGCCAGCAGCCCAGGGACGGCCTTGGACACTGAAGCTTTCTTT,CASSPGTALDTEAFF
.,TRBD1,TRBV7-2,TRBJ1-4,TGTGCCAGCAGCTTCGACAGGGTACGGGAAAAACTGTTTTTT,CASSFDRVREKLFF
.,TRBD1,TRBV9,TRBJ1-2,TGTGCCAGCAGCGTAGAGGGGACAGGGGCCTCCTATGGCTACACCTTC,CASSVEGTGASYGYTF
.,.,TRBV7-9,TRBJ1-3,TGTGCCAGCAGCTTCTGGGGGGTCCCCTCTGGAAACACCATATATTTT,CASSFWGVPSGNTIYF
.,.,TRBV27,TRBJ1-1,TGTGCCAGCAGTTTATCGGGGGGAGATGAAGCTTTCTTT,CASSLSGGDEAFF
.,TRBD1,TRBV7-9,TRBJ1-6,TGTGCCAGCAGCTCACGTCAGGGGGGAAATTCACCCCTCCACTTT,CASSSRQGGNSPLHF
.,.,TRBV10-1,TRBJ2-2,TGCGCCAGCAGCTCAAAAACCGGGGAGCTGTTTTTT,CASSSKTGELFF
.,.,TRBV13,TRBJ1-2,TGTGCCAGCAGCACCGATGGGACTCACGGTGGCTACACCTTC,CASSTDGTHGGYTF
.,.,TRBV7-9,TRBJ1-4,TGTGCCAGCAGCATAAACACTGACGCCAAAGGTTATAGTGAAAAACTGTTTTTT,CASSINTDAKGYSEKLFF
.,TRBD1,TRBV11-2,TRBJ1-1,TGTGCCAGCAGGGACCCCTACAGGGGGTCCACTGAAGCTTTCTTT,CASRDPYRGSTEAFF
.,.,TRBV29-1,TRBJ2-1,TGCAGCGTTGAAGGGCAAGGGGCTCCCCACAATGAGCAGTTCTTC,CSVEGQGAPHNEQFF
once,.,TRBV6-2/TRBV6-3,TRBJ2-7,TGTGCCAGCAGTTATACGAGGGTCTACGAGCAGTACTTC,CASSYTRVYEQYF
.,TRBD1,TRBV5-1,TRBJ1-4,TGCGCCAGCAGCCGACGACAGGGAGGTTCTGAAAAACTGTTTTTT,CASSRRQGGSEKLFF
.,.,TRBV5-6,TRBJ1-6,TGTGCCAGCAGCGGATACGACAGAGAAAATTCACCCCTCCACTTT,CASSGYDRENSPLHF
.,.,TRBV3-1/TRBV3-2,TRBJ1-2,TGTGCCAGCAGCCAAGGAGACTATGGCTACACCTTC,CASSQGDYGYTF
.,.,TRBV18,TRBJ1-5,TGTGCCAGCTCACCGGTCGGGGGGGAAAATCAGCCCCAGCATTTT,CASSPVGGENQPQHF
.,.,TRBV28,TRBJ2-7,TGTGCCAGCAGCCCTGGTTACGAGCAGTACTTC,CASSPGYEQYF
.,TRBD1,TRBV2,TRBJ1-2,TGTGCCAGCAGTGAAGGGCGGACAGGGTCCAACTATGGCTACACCTTC,CASSEGRTGSNYGYTF
.,TRBD1,TRBV6-5,TRBJ2-7,TGTGCCAGCAAGGGACAGAGATACGAGCAGTACTTC,CASKGQRYEQYF
.,.,TRBV3-1/TRBV3-2,TRBJ1-1,TGTGCCAGCAGCCAAGCGGAGGGCACTGAAGCTTTCTTT,CASSQAEGTEAFF
.,.,TRBV10-3,TRBJ1-2,TGTGCCATCAGGTCAGGGGCCGATGGCTACACCTTC,CAIRSGADGYTF
.,.,TRBV3-1/TRBV3-2,TRBJ1-6,TGTGCCAGCAGCCAAGGAATGGAAAAATGGTCACCCCTCCACTTT,CASSQGMEKWSPLHF
.,.,TRBV6-2/TRBV6-3,TRBJ2-4,TGTGCCAGCAGTCCCCGGGCCAAAAACATTCAGTACTTC,CASSPRAKNIQYF
.,TRBD1,TRBV19,TRBJ1-2,TGTGCCAGTACCCCCGGAGGGGGCGCCGGTGGCTACACCTTC,CASTPGGGAGGYTF
.,.,TRBV11-2,TRBJ1-4,TGTGCCAGCAGCTTAGTACAGGGAACAACTAATGAAAAACTGTTTTTT,CASSLVQGTTNEKLFF
.,.,TRBV27,TRBJ2-3,TGTGCCAGCAGTTTATCTTGGGCAGATACGCAGTATTTT,CASSLSWADTQYF
.,.,TRBV9,TRBJ1-3,TGTGCCAGCAGCGTAGCTTTGAGGGGTAGTGGAAACACCATATATTTT,CASSVALRGSGNTIYF
few,.,TRBV2,TRBJ2-3,TGTGCCAGCAAGACGAGAAGGGGGAGCACAGATACGCAGTATTTT,CASKTRRGSTDTQYF
once,TRBD1,TRBV5-4,TRBJ1-6,TGTGCCAGCAGCTTGGGGGGACAGAGCTCCTATAATTCACCCCTCCACTTT,CASSLGGQSSYNSPLHF
.,TRBD2,TRBV4-2,TRBJ2-7,TGTGCCAGCAGCCAAGAGGCGGGGGGCCTCTACGAGCAGTACTTC,CASSQEAGGLYEQYF
.,TRBD1,TRBV20-1,TRBJ1-5,TGCAGTGCTAGTATGGGTGGACAGGGGAAAAATCAGCCCCAGCATTTT,CSASMGGQGKNQPQHF
.,TRBD1,TRBV5-4,TRBJ1-1,TGTGCCAGCAGCCCCCGTGACAGGGGGGTTGCGACTGAAGCTTTCTTT,CASSPRDRGVATEAFF
.,TRBD2,TRBV11-2,TRBJ2-3,TGTGCCAGCAGCTCGACTAGCGGATTCACAGATACGCAGTATTTT,CASSSTSGFTDTQYF
few,.,TRBV9,TRBJ1-2,TGTGCCAGCAGCGTAGCGCCATCCTCCTATGGCTACACCTTC,CASSVAPSSYGYTF
.,TRBD1,TRBV6-4,TRBJ2-2,TGTGCCAGCAGGAAGGACAGGGTTGGCACCGGGGAGCTGTTTTTT,CASRKDRVGTGELFF
.,TRBD1,TRBV5-4,TRBJ2-1,TGTGCCAGCAGCTGGGGGACAGGCGGTGCGAATGAGCAGTTCTTC,CASSWGTGGANEQFF
.,TRBD1,TRBV7-8,TRBJ1-2,TGTGCCAGCAGCCCCCGGACAGGGTCGGACTATGGCTACACCTTC,CASSPRTGSDYGYTF
.,.,TRBV19,TRBJ1-2,TGTGCCAGTAGCCACCCTGAAGGGGGCTACACCTTC,CASSHPEGGYTF
once,TRBD1,TRBV5-8,TRBJ1-2,TGTGCCAGGTCCGCCCGGACAGGGTGGGTCTATGGCTACACCTTC,CARSARTGWVYGYTF
few,.,TRBV5-1,TRBJ1-1,TGCGCCAGCAGCTTGAAAGAACTGAACACTGAAGCTTTCTTT,CASSLKELNTEAFF
once,TRBD1,TRBV10-3,TRBJ2-5,TGTGCCATCAGTGAGTCCCCCCCGGGACAGGGGGCCCTCCCCCAAGAGACCCAGTACTTC,CAISESPPGQGALPQETQYF
.,.,TRBV19,TRBJ1-2,TGTGCCAGTAGTATAGAGGCCCGGGGGCGAATTGGTGGCTACACCTTC,CASSIEARGRIGGYTF
.,TRBD1,TRBV10-3,TRBJ1-2,TGTGCCATCAGTACAGGGGGTACTGACTATGGCTACACCTTC,CAISTGGTDYGYTF
once,TRBD1,TRBV7-2,TRBJ1-1,TGTGCCAGCAGCCGAAGACAGGGGAGGGCTTTCTTT,CASSRRQGRAFF
once,.,TRBV3-1/TRBV3-2,TRBJ1-5,TGTGCCAGCAGCCCCTGGGACGGCACGGCCCAGCATTTT,CASSPWDGTAQHF
.,.,TRBV29-1,TRBJ1-6,TGCAGCGTTGAGGAGCAGGCCGGCTCACCCCTCCACTTT,CSVEEQAGSPLHF
.,TRBD1,TRBV27,TRBJ1-1,TGTGCCAGCAGTCTTACGGGACAGGTCGTCATGAACACTGAAGCTTTCTTT,CASSLTGQVVMNTEAFF
.,.,TRBV7-9,TRBJ2-1,TGTGCCAGCAGCTTGATTCGGGCTATCAATGAGCAGTTCTTC,CASSLIRAINEQFF